This T cell receptor (beta chain) is drawn from a study of CD8 T cells in Susac syndrome. Random-hexamer reverse transcription was applied to about 0.5 to 1 ug RNA. TCR beta CDR3 was amplified by immunoSEQ multiplex PCR. This amplification extended across 54 Vbeta and 13 Jbeta segments. TCRdb itself ran the immunoSEQ multiplex PCR reads through MiXCR, one entry per CDR3 protein. The sample has some 170,000 distinct CDR3 sequences, roughly 94% seen once. On this clonotype: The antigen is unknown.

The sequenced target, TCR beta, came from blood CD8+ and CD4+ T cells. As controls, healthy donors matched for age and sex were used. Overall study results and limits: It was acknowledged in the study that its TCR sequencing and HLA analysis involved a relatively small number of individuals.

This CDR3 contains 17 residues. V lost 2 bases to trimming and J lost 4 bases; unmatched junction nucleotides: 12. Germline V gene sequence: CDR1 LGHNA, CDR2 YNFKEQ. The chain uses TRBV4-2 and TRBJ2-5; TRBD2 aligns across 8 bases. The sample comprised CD4+ T cells from PBMCs. This clonotype originated in a human donor in good health. The CDR3: CASSQPQGAGDGETQYF. The CDR3 coding sequence is TGTGCCAGCAGCCAACCTCAAGGAGCGGGAGATGGAGAGACCCAGTACTTC.